This T cell receptor beta chain was recorded in a study of T-cell memory formation after mild COVID-19 (dated by TCRdb to about 2021). A note on the overall study: TCR sequence clusters from the two donors were largely donor specific. In a couple of donors, T-cell clones that expanded and contracted after mild COVID-19 were tracked by sequencing TCRalpha and TCRbeta repertoires over time. The cohort comprised two young, previously healthy adult volunteers, one female and one male. Overall results and qualifications from the work: Some responding clones were found in pre-infection memory, which suggests that pre-existing cross-reactive memory T cells took part in the SARS-CoV-2 response. Contracting CD4+ clones were located mainly in the CM and EM memory subsets, whereas CD8+ clones were found to be enriched in EMRA. Whether the second-wave clones peaking on day 37 were SARS-CoV-2 specific was not confirmed. From day 15 to 85, contracting clones showed balanced CD4/CD8 phenotypes, whereas a second wave of clones that expanded from day 15 to 37 leaned towards CD4+. The study covered only a couple of mild cases, and larger cohorts including severe cases with pre-infection samples were considered necessary.

Ficoll-Paque density gradient centrifugation was the method used to isolate PBMCs. Instrument used: Illumina NovaSeq 6000. TCRalpha and TCRbeta cDNA libraries were constructed by 5'RACE with constant-segment primers, with sample barcodes and unique molecular identifiers being introduced. Trizol reagent was used to extract RNA from every sample. Library amplification was performed in two PCR steps, and a second sample barcode and Illumina TruSeq adapters were introduced in the second step. Libraries were sequenced on an Illumina NovaSeq with 2 x 150 bp paired-end reads. In the source study's methods: Demultiplexing of reads and collapsing into UMI-guided consensus sequences were performed with migec v1.2.7. Using mixcr v2.1.11, UMI consensuses were aligned to TRA and TRB V and J templates and then assembled into clonotypes. A clonotype was counted as expanded or contracted only when both edgeR and NoisET called the clonotype significant, with the noise models trained on biological replicates. For edgeR calls, the thresholds were a false discovery rate-adjusted p below 0.01 and a log2 fold-change of 1. As an exploratory analysis of dynamics, PCA with hierarchical clustering was applied to max-normalized trajectories of the 1000 most abundant clonotypes. Separately sequenced CD4+ and CD8+ repertoires were used to assign a CD4 or CD8 phenotype to each responding clone. TCRdb trimmed the raw reads at Q25, called clones with MiXCR and kept productive beta chains. Each CDR3 protein gets just one entry, which takes the most common genes and DNA from the rows behind it. For this entry, the V and J calls and clone size follow TCRdb and not the study's own pipeline. A total of about 180,000 distinct CDR3 sequences appear in this sample, around 20% of them only once. The ten largest account for roughly 4.3% of the sample.

About this clonotype itself: The specificity of this receptor is unknown. No much larger clonotype is one base removed from it; base qualities were not supplied.

The CDR3 runs 14 amino acids, cysteine and phenylalanine included. The read is trimmed to its CDR3 DNA, 42 bases read in frame from base 1. CDR1 GTSNPN and CDR2 SVGIG were looked up in the germline V gene (reference sequence). Trimming takes 0 bases off V and 3 bases off J; junction bases not matched to a gene: 5. Rearrangement joined TRBV30 to TRBJ2-7; 7 junctional bases match TRBD1. Input material: PBMCs or a T cell subset sorted from them (not recorded which). The TCR comes from a man younger than 35 who had mild COVID-19 (a few samples of this study predate the infection). The sample titles of this study are shuffled in the database, so cell type and time point are left out; the donor was told from shared clones. The CDR3 region has the sequence CAWSVPGQHYEQYF. Read as DNA, the sequence is TGTGCCTGGAGTGTCCCGGGACAGCACTACGAGCAGTACTTC.